Shown below are 19 T cell receptor beta chains from a single sample sequenced in a study. Cells sorted as Tregs were CD4+, CD25+ and CD127-/low. TCRdb reprocessed the 5' RACE reads with MiXCR, giving one entry per CDR3 protein. This sample yields 30,000 or so distinct CDR3 sequences, of which 25% to 30% are seen a single time; about 2% belongs to the top ten. The sample consisted of tumor-infiltrating Tregs sorted from the breast tumor. Receptors originate from a female donor with breast cancer.

This clonotype was seen ten or more times. The chain combines TRBV7-2 with TRBJ2-7; no reliable D call. Germline lookup yields CDR1 SGHTA and CDR2 FQGNSA. The CDR3 is made up of 12 amino acids. V was pared by 5 bases and J by 2 bases, with 7 bases between. The CDR3 DNA sequence: TGTGCCAGCAGCCCGATTACCTACGAGCAGTACTTC. Translating gives CASSPITYEQYF. Combining the CDR3 with reference TRBV7-2 and TRBJ2-7 gives the whole variable domain GAGVSQSPSNKVTEKGKDVELRCDPISGHTALYWYRQSLGQGLEFLIYFQGNSAPDKSGLPSDRFSAERTGGSVSTLTIQRTQQEDSAVYLCASSPITYEQYFGPGTRLTVT.

By its share, this clonotype is medium-sized. The chain joins TRBV4-1 to TRBJ1-2; tentative D call: TRBD1 (5 bases). Germline loops: CDR1 MGHRA, CDR2 YSYEKL. The V and J ends lost 2 bases and 2 bases respectively, with 15 bases between them. The CDR3 runs to 16 residues. For the CDR3, the DNA is TGCGCCAGCAGCCAATCCTACAGGAGTCGCAACTATGGCTACACCTTC. Amino acid sequence: CASSQSYRSRNYGYTF.

This clonotype was detected ten times or more. The chain combines TRBV7-9 with TRBJ2-1, with 9 positions matching TRBD1. V lost 5 bases to trimming and J lost 4 bases; unmatched junction nucleotides: 6. Germline V gives CDR1 SEHNR, CDR2 FQNEAQ (reference sequence). CDR3 length: 15 amino acids. The CDR3 protein is CASSPVQGAYNEQFF. CDR3 in DNA: TGTGCCAGCAGCCCAGTACAGGGGGCGTACAATGAGCAGTTCTTC.

In its sample, this clonotype ranks as medium-sized. The chain links TRBV4-1 to TRBJ2-7; D is ambiguous. CDR1 is MGHRA, CDR2 YSYEKL, per germline. V was shortened by 0 bases and J by 3 bases, with 15 bases between the two germline ends. The length of the CDR3 is 16 residues. The CDR3 bases are TGCGCCAGCAGCCAAGAATTATATGGCCCCTACTACGAGCAGTACTTC. Translating it yields CASSQELYGPYYEQYF.

The chain has TRBV6-5 and TRBJ2-3, with 10 bases that match TRBD1. The CDR3 is 17 amino acids. Germline CDR1 MNHEY, CDR2 SVGAGI. Trimming cost V 6 bases and J 4 bases; bases outside gene matches: 13. The CDR3 DNA follows: TGTGCCAGCAGCCCATTACCGGGACAGGGGAACCCAGATACGCAGTATTTT. This sequence encodes CASSPLPGQGNPDTQYF.

The chain uses TRBV15 and TRBJ1-2, with a tentative D call TRBD1 (6 bases). V dropped 0 bases and J dropped 4 bases, with 15 bases sitting between them. This CDR3 spans 16 amino acids. Germline lookup yields CDR1 LNHNV and CDR2 YYDKDF (reference sequence). Here the CDR3 DNA reads TGTGCCACCAGCAGAGATAGGACAGAGATCTCCTATGGCTACACCTTC. It specifies CATSRDRTEISYGYTF.

This clonotype was seen at least ten times. The genes are TRBV7-3 and TRBJ2-3; weak D call: TRBD1 (6 bases). This CDR3 contains 13 residues. Germline CDR1 SGHTA, CDR2 FQGTGA. Trimming removed 5 bases from V and 6 bases from J, with 12 bases in between. CDR3 amino acids: CASSLLTGDTQYF. The CDR3 DNA reads TGTGCCAGCAGCCTACTAACAGGGGATACGCAGTATTTT.

To note about this clonotype: In this CDR3 the conserved last residue, phenylalanine or tryptophan, is missing, so a read error is likely. The DNA is left out, because the CDR3 cannot be placed on it with certainty; the CDR3 is given as TCRdb lists it. V and J are TRBV4-1 and TRBJ1-1; the DNA was not used to check the table's D call, TRBD1. Germline V lookup: CDR1 MGHRA, CDR2 YSYEKL. Counting both end residues, the CDR3 totals 12 amino acids. The CDR3 loop reads CASSAQGREALL.

This clonotype was observed many times. V and J are TRBV12-3 or TRBV12-4 and TRBJ2-1; D could derive from TRBD1 or TRBD2 (7 bases each). The ends were cut back, 3 bases at V and 10 bases at J, with 19 bases in the middle. The CDR3 is 15 residues long. The CDR3, as DNA: TGTGCCAGCAGTTTCACCCCAGGGGGGGGCGTCGAGCAGTTCTTC. Protein product: CASSFTPGGGVEQFF.

This clonotype has a count of ten or more. The chain is built from TRBV24-1 and TRBJ2-7; no reliable D call. Germline assignment: CDR1 KGHDR and CDR2 SFDVKD. The CDR3 covers 15 residues. V shed 3 bases and J shed 6 bases, with 17 bases lying between them. CDR3 sequence: CATSDPTNFRGEQYF. CDR3 sequence (DNA): TGTGCCACCAGTGATCCAACAAACTTTAGAGGCGAGCAGTACTTC.

Comments on this clonotype: A read error may account for a junction end that differs from germline. The rearrangement links TRBV6-5 to TRBJ1-3; 8 bases are a match to TRBD1. This CDR3 has 16 amino acids. Germline V gene lookup returns CDR1 MNHEY and CDR2 SVGAGI. CDR3 nucleotides: TGTGCAAGCAGTTACTCCCAGGGGGCGGGTGGAAACACCATATATTTT. Protein sequence: CASSYSQGAGGNTIYF.

In the case of this clonotype: A read error may be the cause here, since a much bigger clone is one base away. This sequence joins TRBV7-3 and TRBJ2-2; TRBD2 aligns across 9 bases. Germline V gene data show CDR1 as SGHTA and CDR2 as FQGTGA. The CDR3 sequence is 21 residues long. V was clipped by 2 bases and J by 7 bases; unmatched bases: 23. DNA of the CDR3: TGTGCCAGCAGCTTAGTTTTCGGGAACCTTCGCGGGAGGGAAGTTGGCGGGGAGCTGTTTTTT. The encoded protein is CASSLVFGNLRGREVGGELFF.

This clonotype has ten or more counts. J is TRBJ2-3 and V is TRBV7-2; possible D gene TRBD2, 6 bases. Trimming stripped 5 bases from V and 5 bases from J, with 17 bases between. In germline, CDR1 is SGHTA, CDR2 FQGNSA. The CDR3 length is 15 residues. Here the CDR3 reads CASSGRAGQGDTQYF. For the CDR3, the DNA is TGTGCCAGCAGCGGCCGAGCGGGCCAGGGAGATACGCAGTATTTT.

In this sample, this clonotype is medium-sized. This chain joins TRBV5-5 and TRBJ2-7; 10 nucleotides match TRBD1. Germline V gene data show CDR1 as SGHKS and CDR2 as YYEKEE (reference sequence). This CDR3 is 14 amino acids long. With 2 bases clipped from V and 5 bases from J, the junction kept 4 bases outside the gene matches. CDR3 protein: CASSFGTGDNEQYF. As DNA, the CDR3 is TGTGCCAGCAGCTTCGGGACAGGGGACAACGAGCAGTACTTC.

This chain connects TRBV25-1 to TRBJ2-7; the match to TRBD2 covers 8 bases. The CDR3 totals 17 residues. With 4 bases clipped from V and 0 bases from J, the junction kept 11 bases outside the gene matches. The V gene's germline CDR1 is MGHDK and CDR2 SYGVNS. The CDR3 DNA sequence: TGTGCCAGCAGTGGCGGCCCCATAGCGGGGAGCTCCTACGAGCAGTACTTC. It translates to CASSGGPIAGSSYEQYF.

As concerns this clonotype: The final CDR3 position lacks the conserved phenylalanine or tryptophan, pointing to a likely read error. This chain links TRBV7-2 with TRBJ2-4, with D unclear. V lost 1 base and J 6 bases, leaving 7 bases between the germline ends. This CDR3 has 13 residues. Germline CDR1 SGHTA, CDR2 FQGNSA. CDR3 protein: CASSLGGRNIQYL. CDR3 nucleotides: TGTGCCAGCAGCTTAGGCGGCCGAAACATTCAGTACCTC.

CDR3 amino acids: CASSEAGARRDTQYF. In DNA form, the CDR3 reads TGCGCCAGCAGTGAGGCCGGGGCTAGACGAGATACGCAGTATTTT. V and J are TRBV10-1 and TRBJ2-3; tentatively, D is TRBD1 or TRBD2 (5 bases each). Germline lookup yields CDR1 WNHNN and CDR2 SYGVQD (reference sequence). The CDR3 is 15 amino acids. V was cut by 2 bases and J by 5 bases, with 14 bases left in between.

This chain joins TRBV4-1 and TRBJ1-5, with D possibly TRBD1 on 6 matching bases. The CDR3 runs to 16 residues. From germline, CDR1 is MGHRA and CDR2 YSYEKL. With 1 base removed from V and 1 base from J, the gap between germline ends came to 11 bases. The chain's CDR3 is CASSQGTGQSNQPQHF. The CDR3 bases are TGCGCCAGCAGCCAAGGTACAGGGCAGAGCAATCAGCCCCAGCATTTT.

This clonotype was detected a few times. V usage is TRBV24-1 and J usage is TRBJ2-1, with 8 bases aligning to TRBD1. Germline loops: CDR1 KGHDR, CDR2 SFDVKD. The CDR3 extends over 14 amino acids. V trimming: 1 base; J trimming: 9 bases; junction bases outside the gene matches: 4. CDR3 sequence (DNA): TGTGCCACCAGTGATTTAGGACAGGGAGCTGAGCAGTTCTTC. Translation: CATSDLGQGAEQFF.